Shown below are 23 T cell receptor beta chains from a single sample sequenced in a study of T cell responses to AZD1222 COVID-19 vaccine. The data were produced by immunoSEQ multiplex PCR, yet TCRdb's version contains in-frame clones alone and is incomplete. The sample carries 25,000 to 35,000 clones, roughly 78% recorded once. The material sequenced was peripheral blood, taken on day 0 of AZD1222 vaccination. All receptors come from an adult in good health.

The V and J genes are TRBV6-5 and TRBJ2-7; D gene uncertain. The CDR3 length is 13 residues. Trimming cost V 5 bases and J 1 base, with 9 bases left between them. Germline values: CDR1 MNHEY, CDR2 SVGAGI. CDR3 region: CASSLGRSYEQYV. In DNA form, the CDR3 reads TGTGCCAGCAGTCTCGGGCGGTCCTACGAGCAGTACGTC.

The chain recombines TRBV7-9 with TRBJ2-2, with D tentatively TRBD1 (5 bases). Germline CDR1 reads SEHNR; CDR2 reads FQNEAQ (reference sequence). The CDR3 is 14 residues long. V lost 1 base and J 7 bases, leaving 10 bases between the germline ends. The CDR3 nucleotides read TGTGCCAGCAGCTTAGTCGTAGGGGTCGGGGAGCTGTTTTTT. This sequence encodes CASSLVVGVGELFF.

CDR3 sequence: CASSLIGRADEQFF. The CDR3 DNA sequence: TGTGCCAGCAGCTTAATCGGCAGGGCGGATGAGCAGTTCTTC. The V and J genes are TRBV11-3 and TRBJ2-1, with a weak D call TRBD1 (5 bases). Trimming stripped 2 bases from V and 8 bases from J, with 13 bases between. CDR1 and CDR2 (germline): SGHNT, YENEEA. There are 14 residues in the CDR3.

This clone was seen just once. The V and J genes are TRBV6-1 and TRBJ2-7; 8 positions match TRBD2. Germline loops: CDR1 MNHNS, CDR2 SASEGT. This CDR3 contains 15 residues. V was pared by 3 bases and J by 3 bases, with 7 bases of the junction left unmatched. CDR3: CASSDPRTSFYEQYF. The CDR3, as DNA: TGTGCCAGCAGTGATCCTAGGACTAGCTTCTACGAGCAGTACTTC.

The J gene is TRBJ2-2, the V gene TRBV6-5; the match to TRBD2 covers 7 bases. From germline, CDR1 is MNHEY and CDR2 SVGAGI. J was trimmed by 5 bases and V by 0 bases; bases with no gene match: 3. This CDR3 has 15 residues. The CDR3 region is CASSYSRGITGELFF. CDR3 coding DNA: TGTGCCAGCAGTTACTCGCGGGGGATTACCGGGGAGCTGTTTTTT.

The V and J genes are TRBV27 and TRBJ2-6, with no clear D. The CDR3 runs to 15 residues. The V and J ends lost 5 bases and 0 bases respectively, with 8 bases between them. The germline gives CDR1 MNHEY, CDR2 SMNVEV (reference sequence). The CDR3 DNA follows: TGTGCCAGCAGTCCACAGAGCTCTGGGGCCAACGTCCTGACTTTC. This encodes CASSPQSSGANVLTF. The full variable domain, completed using reference TRBV27 and TRBJ2-6, is EAQVTQNPRYLITVTGKKLTVTCSQNMNHEYMSWYRQDPGLGLRQIYYSMNVEVTDKGDVPEGYKVSRKEKRNFPLILESPSPNQTSLYFCASSPQSSGANVLTFGAGSRLTVL.

The genes are TRBV9 and TRBJ1-2; a weak D match, TRBD1 (5 bases). This CDR3 is 15 amino acids long. The germline gives CDR1 SGDLS, CDR2 YYNGEE. Trimming removed 4 bases at V and 4 bases at J, with 17 bases between. The CDR3 DNA reads TGTGCCAGCAGCCCAGAGGTCGGGACGAGCTATGGCTACACCTTC. Protein: CASSPEVGTSYGYTF. Complete variable domain (other parts from reference TRBV9 and TRBJ1-2): DSGVTQTPKHLITATGQRVTLRCSPRSGDLSVYWYQQSLDQGLQFLIQYYNGEERAKGNILERFSAQQFPDLHSELNLSSLELGDSALYFCASSPEVGTSYGYTFGSGTRLTVV.

V and J are TRBV19 and TRBJ1-2, with D unclear. V was clipped by 3 bases and J by 13 bases, with 15 bases between them. CDR1 and CDR2 (germline): LNHDA, SQIVND (reference sequence). CDR3 length: 12 residues. The CDR3, as DNA: TGTGCCAGTAGTATCTCCACAGCGGCTTCCACCTTC. Amino acid sequence: CASSISTAASTF.

Relative to its sample, this clone is medium-sized (0.01 to 0.1%). The genes are TRBV19 and TRBJ2-2, with D maybe TRBD2 (6 bases). Trimming took off 6 bases at V and 4 bases at J, with 12 bases between the two ends. Germline V gene lookup returns CDR1 LNHDA and CDR2 SQIVND (reference sequence). CDR3 size: 14 residues. CDR3 region: CASREGGSTGELFF. Written as DNA, the CDR3 is TGTGCCAGTAGGGAGGGAGGTAGCACCGGGGAGCTGTTTTTT.

The V and J genes are TRBV3-1 (or the pseudogene TRBV3-2) and TRBJ2-7, with D perhaps matching TRBD1 (6 bases). CDR1 is LGHDT, CDR2 YNNKEL, per germline (reference sequence). Trimming stripped 4 bases from V and 4 bases from J, with 23 bases between. CDR3 length: 17 amino acids. The CDR3 nucleotides are TGTGCCAGCAGCCCAACACTAGTGGGGGCCGGATCATACGAGCAGTACGTC. Translation gives CASSPTLVGAGSYEQYV.

J is TRBJ2-5 and V is TRBV6-5; 9 bases align to TRBD2. The CDR3 spans 15 residues. Trimming took 6 bases from V and 7 from J; bases not matched to a gene: 12. Per the germline V gene, CDR1 is MNHEY and CDR2 is SVGAGI. The CDR3 nucleotides read TGTGCCAGCAGCGTGATGCGGGGGGGCCTCGGGACCCAGTACTTC. This encodes CASSVMRGGLGTQYF.

V gene TRBV19 combines with J gene TRBJ2-1; TRBD2 aligns across 8 bases. CDR1 is LNHDA and CDR2 is SQIVND in the germline V gene (reference sequence). The CDR3 has 13 residues. After removal of 9 bases from V and 8 bases from J, the junction contained 9 bases not matched to a gene. The CDR3 region is CASGRAGLYEQFF. The CDR3 DNA reads TGTGCCAGCGGGAGGGCCGGTTTGTATGAGCAGTTCTTC.

The chain combines TRBV2 with TRBJ2-7; 8 nucleotides agree with TRBD1. The CDR3 loop spans 13 amino acids. Germline CDR1 is SNHLY and CDR2 is FYNNEI. After removal of 8 bases from V and 2 bases from J, the junction contained 5 bases not matched to a gene. The CDR3 sequence: CASVRQGPYEQYF. CDR3 in DNA: TGTGCCAGCGTAAGACAGGGGCCCTACGAGCAGTACTTC.

This clone was observed a handful of times. V is TRBV5-5 and J is TRBJ2-5; 11 positions match TRBD2. CDR3 size: 14 residues. Unmatched junction bases numbered 2, after V lost 4 bases and J lost 3 bases. CDR1 is SGHKS, CDR2 YYEKEE, per germline (reference sequence). The CDR3: CASSRGLAEETQYF. The DNA for the CDR3 is TGTGCCAGCAGCCGGGGACTAGCGGAAGAGACCCAGTACTTC.

The rearrangement joins TRBV9 to TRBJ1-4; D call uncertain. The CDR3 totals 14 residues. With 3 bases removed from V and 2 bases from J, the gap between germline ends came to 8 bases. Germline V gives CDR1 SGDLS, CDR2 YYNGEE. The CDR3 DNA follows: TGTGCCAGCAGCGCGACCGTGACTAATGAAAAACTGTTTTTT. Protein product: CASSATVTNEKLFF.

The V and J genes are TRBV2 and TRBJ1-5; possibly TRBD1 for D (6 bases). Per the germline V gene, CDR1 is SNHLY and CDR2 is FYNNEI. V lost 5 bases, J lost 3 bases, and 11 bases lay in between. The CDR3 has 14 amino acids. The CDR3 nucleotides are TGTGCCAGCAGTATCCGACAGGTCAATCAGCCCCAGCATTTT. Its translation: CASSIRQVNQPQHF.

J is TRBJ2-2 and V is TRBV5-1; TRBD2 matches 13 bases. CDR3 length: 17 amino acids. Germline V gives CDR1 SGHRS, CDR2 YFSETQ. V shed 4 bases, J shed 4 bases, and the junction held 7 bases outside the gene matches. DNA of the CDR3: TGCGCCAGCAGCAGTAGACTAGCGGGGGGAAGCACCGGGGAGCTGTTTTTT. Residues: CASSSRLAGGSTGELFF. Full variable domain (outside the CDR3, taken from reference TRBV5-1 and TRBJ2-2): KAGVTQTPRYLIKTRGQQVTLSCSPISGHRSVSWYQQTPGQGLQFLFEYFSETQRNKGNFPGRFSGRQFSNSRSEMNVSTLELGDSALYLCASSSRLAGGSTGELFFGEGSRLTVL.

V gene TRBV29-1 combines with J gene TRBJ1-2; D is ambiguous. The CDR3 extends over 12 amino acids. Germline V gene lookup returns CDR1 SQVTM and CDR2 ANQGSEA. V shed 6 bases and J shed 4 bases, with 12 bases lying between them. CDR3 bases: TGCAGCGTCTCGGACGGGTTCTATGGCTACACCTTC. This gives the protein CSVSDGFYGYTF.

This clone was detected once. The chain has TRBV5-4 and TRBJ2-5, with 9 nucleotides matching TRBD2. The CDR3 extends over 15 amino acids. With V trimmed by 0 bases and J by 4 bases, 4 bases remained unmatched. Germline-derived CDR1 and CDR2 are SGHNT and YYREEE (reference sequence). CDR3 nucleotides: TGTGCCAGCAGCTTGGTTGGCGGGGGGGTAGAGACCCAGTACTTC. Its translation: CASSLVGGGVETQYF.

This chain connects TRBV6-2 or TRBV6-3 to TRBJ1-5, with D perhaps matching TRBD1 (5 bases). CDR3 length equals 13 residues. V was clipped by 1 base and J by 9 bases, with 10 bases between them. Germline V CDR1 and CDR2: MNHEY, SVGEGT. The CDR3 protein is CASSYFHQGPQHF. In DNA form, the CDR3 reads TGTGCCAGCAGTTACTTCCATCAGGGGCCCCAGCATTTT.

The rearrangement links TRBV7-9 to TRBJ2-5; D gene ambiguous. Trimming took 7 bases from V and 3 from J, leaving 12 bases between them. Per the germline V gene, CDR1 is SEHNR and CDR2 is FQNEAQ (reference sequence). The length of the CDR3 is 13 residues. CDR3 bases: TGTGCCAGCAACAAACCCGAAGAAGAGACCCAGTACTTC. It encodes CASNKPEEETQYF.

The rearrangement links TRBV5-4 to TRBJ2-3; TRBD1 agrees at 8 bases. Germline V gene sequence: CDR1 SGHNT, CDR2 YYREEE (reference sequence). The CDR3 loop spans 13 amino acids. This CDR3 is CSTGDDLADTQYF. The CDR3 DNA sequence: TGTTCGACAGGGGACGATCTTGCAGATACGCAGTATTTT. The full variable domain, its missing parts supplied by reference TRBV5-4 and TRBJ2-3, is ETGVTQSPTHLIKTRGQQVTLRCSSQSGHNTVSWYQQALGQGPQFIFQYYREEENGRGNFPPRFSGLQFPNYSSELNVNALELDDSALYLCSTGDDLADTQYFGPGTRLTVL.

The rearrangement links TRBV19 to TRBJ2-1, with 11 nucleotides matching TRBD2. CDR1 is LNHDA and CDR2 is SQIVND in the germline V gene (reference sequence). The trim removed 0 bases at V and 3 bases at J, leaving 1 base unmatched. CDR3 size: 16 residues. In DNA form, the CDR3 reads TGTGCCAGTAGTATAGACGGGACTAGCGGCTACAATGAGCAGTTCTTC. This sequence encodes CASSIDGTSGYNEQFF. The whole variable domain, remainder taken from reference TRBV19 and TRBJ2-1, is DGGITQSPKYLFRKEGQNVTLSCEQNLNHDAMYWYRQDPGQGLRLIYYSQIVNDFQKGDIAEGYSVSREKKESFPLTVTSAQKNPTAFYLCASSIDGTSGYNEQFFGPGTRLTVL.